Listed here is a single T cell receptor beta chain. Which antigen it targets is not known. Per-base qualities were not stored, and no clone one base away is much larger. The immunoSEQ Assay was the method used to sequence TCRbeta CDR3 regions. After extraction, genomic DNA underwent amplification by bias-controlled multiplex PCR, followed by high-throughput sequencing. As for the original processing: Collapsing and filtering of sequences were performed to quantify the absolute abundance of each unique TCRbeta CDR3 region. T cell fraction was estimated by normalizing TCRbeta template counts to usable DNA, which was measured by amplifying reference genes present in all nucleated cells. Repertoire TCRs were annotated as SARS-CoV-2-specific when V gene, CDR3 amino acid sequence and J gene were exactly matched to a known reactive TCR set. The reference SARS-CoV-2 TCR set was obtained from MIRA and was filtered for enrichment in COVID-19-positive ImmuneCODE repertoires, whereby public or cross-reactive TCRs were removed. Based on the MIRA antigens, annotated TCRs were further analysed at the level of specific ORF or position within ORF. Breadth was defined as annotated unique rearrangements over total unique productive rearrangements; depth was the summed frequency of those rearrangements. Two-sided Wilcoxon rank-sum tests were used to compare TCR breadth between groups. TCRdb took this table from immuneACCESS and kept in-frame rearrangements with V and J called. Such tables lack part of the clones; where checked against another copy, unresolved V genes explain under half of the gap, and the rest is unexplained. For V, J and clone size, that table is used; D and trimming come from the DNA. For this sample the table gives a few hundred thousand clones, of which about 92% were detected only once. Clones ranked in the top ten supply around 4.5% of the sample.

These data belong to a study of Ad26.COV2.S vaccination and SARS-CoV-2 variants (dated by TCRdb to about 2021). With respect to the entire study: Vaccine-arm donors were drawn from COV1001, a multicentre, randomized, double-blind, placebo-controlled phase I-IIa trial of Ad26.COV2.S in healthy adults. Investigators did not know the trial group allocation while performing experiments and assessing outcomes. The TCR-sequenced set comprised around 32 samples: about 19 Ad26.COV2.S vaccine recipients, 5 placebo recipients and 8 SARS-CoV-2 convalescent individuals. Participants in the trial were split at random into five groups of five each, receiving low-dose or high-dose Ad26.COV2.S once or twice, or else placebo on both occasions. Ad26.COV2.S was administered intramuscularly at 5 x 10^10 or 1 x 10^11 viral particles, either as a single shot or as two shots given 56 days apart. TCRbeta repertoire sequencing served as the tool for gauging how specific and how broad the SARS-CoV-2-reactive T cell receptors were following Ad26.COV2.S vaccination. The research as a whole found: According to the authors, total T cell responses may have been underestimated by the TCR breadth and depth analyses. The study lacked the statistical power to compare responses across vaccine doses or regimens. Spike-specific TCR breadth was higher in Ad26.COV2.S recipients than in placebo recipients (P = 0.0014). After vaccination, substantial breadth of spike-specific CD8+ and CD4+ T cell responses was reported. Vaccine and placebo recipients had comparable non-spike TCR breadth, which fits with the vaccine containing only spike.

V loses 0 bases, J loses 4 bases, and the germline ends lie 10 bases apart. The CDR3 contains 16 residues, cysteine and phenylalanine counted. This entry keeps only the CDR3 DNA: 48 bases, framed from base 1. The germline V gene supplies CDR1 MNHNS and CDR2 SASEGT. According to the study, the label for this sample's treatment or condition signals: about 20 received Ad26.COV2.S at low or high dose, single or two shots; 5 received placebo; per-sample allocation not given. Repertoires of vaccine and placebo recipients were sequenced from samples taken on day 63 after the first injection. Between 29 July and 7 August 2020, Cohort 1b enrolled 25 adults aged 18-55 years at one site in Boston, USA. As a vaccine, Ad26.COV2.S was a replication-incompetent adenovirus type 26 vector that expressed a prefusion-stabilized SARS-CoV-2 spike protein derived from the original Wuhan strain.

This clonotype was obtained from a person between 18 and 65 years old who received the Ad26.COV2.S COVID-19 vaccine or a placebo. The specimen was peripheral blood, collected in a trial of Ad26.COV2.S vaccine versus placebo. The V and J segments used are TRBV6-1 and TRBJ1-6; the D region possibly corresponds to TRBD1 (6 bases align). The bases are TGTGCCAGCAGTGAAGCGCTGGGGGCTTATAATTCACCCCTCCACTTT. This is translated as CASSEALGAYNSPLHF.